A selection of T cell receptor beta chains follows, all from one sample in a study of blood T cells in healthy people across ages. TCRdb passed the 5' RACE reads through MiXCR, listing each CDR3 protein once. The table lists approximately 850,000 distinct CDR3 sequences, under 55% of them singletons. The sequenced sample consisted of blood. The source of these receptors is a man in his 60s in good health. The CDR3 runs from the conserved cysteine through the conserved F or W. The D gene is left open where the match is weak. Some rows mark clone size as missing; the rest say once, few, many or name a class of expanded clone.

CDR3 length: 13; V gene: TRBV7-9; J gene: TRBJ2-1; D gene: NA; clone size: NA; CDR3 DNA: TGTGCCAGCACCACACTCGGCGGGTATGAGCAGTTCTTC; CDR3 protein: CASTTLGGYEQFF
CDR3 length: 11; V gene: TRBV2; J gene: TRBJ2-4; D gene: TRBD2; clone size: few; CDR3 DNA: TGTGCCAGCCGAGGCGGGGGCATTCAGTACTTC; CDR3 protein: CASRGGGIQYF
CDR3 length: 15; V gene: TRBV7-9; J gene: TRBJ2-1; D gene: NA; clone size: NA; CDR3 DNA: TGTGCCAGCAGCCTCGGGACTGAGTCCTACAATGAGCAGTTCTTC; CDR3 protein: CASSLGTESYNEQFF
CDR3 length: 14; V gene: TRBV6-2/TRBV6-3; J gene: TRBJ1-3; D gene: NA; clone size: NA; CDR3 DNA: TGTGCCGGTGGAGGAGGCCTGCCTGGAAACACCATATATTTT; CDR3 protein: CAGGGGLPGNTIYF
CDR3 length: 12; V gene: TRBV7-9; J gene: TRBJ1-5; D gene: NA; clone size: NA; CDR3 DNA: TGTGCCAGCAGCTTAGACCAGCAGCCCCAGCATTTT; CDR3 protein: CASSLDQQPQHF
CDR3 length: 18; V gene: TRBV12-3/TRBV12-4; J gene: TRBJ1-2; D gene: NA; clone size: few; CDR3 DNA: TGTGCCAGCAGTTTAGCGCCTCATTACAGGGCAGATTTCTATGGCTACACCTTC; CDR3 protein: CASSLAPHYRADFYGYTF
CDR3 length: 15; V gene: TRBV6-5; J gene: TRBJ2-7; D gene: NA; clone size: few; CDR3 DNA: TGTGCCAGCACAACTACCAGGCTGAGCTCCTACGAGCAGTACTTC; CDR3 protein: CASTTTRLSSYEQYF
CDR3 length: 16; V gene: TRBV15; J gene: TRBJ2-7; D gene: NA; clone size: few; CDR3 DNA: TGTGCCACCATCGACAGGACTCGGCTGAGCTCCTACGAGCAGTACTTC; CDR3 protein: CATIDRTRLSSYEQYF
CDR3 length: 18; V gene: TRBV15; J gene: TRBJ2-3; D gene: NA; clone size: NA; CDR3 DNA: TGTGCCACCAGCAGAGATCCGCTTGATGGAGGGATCACAGATACGCAGTATTTT; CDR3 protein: CATSRDPLDGGITDTQYF
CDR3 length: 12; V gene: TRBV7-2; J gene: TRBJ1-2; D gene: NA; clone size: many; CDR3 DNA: TGTGCCAGCAGCTTAGGGGGGTTTGGCTACACCTTC; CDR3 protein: CASSLGGFGYTF
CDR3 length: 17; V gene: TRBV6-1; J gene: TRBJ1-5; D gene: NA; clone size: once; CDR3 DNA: TGTGCCAGCAGTGACCAATCGGCGGGGGGCTCGGGTCAGCCCCAGCATTTT; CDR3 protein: CASSDQSAGGSGQPQHF
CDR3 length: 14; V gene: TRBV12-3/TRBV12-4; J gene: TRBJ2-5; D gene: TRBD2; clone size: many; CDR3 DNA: TGTGCCAGCAGTCCCTCGGGGGGGTGGGAGACCCAGTACTTC; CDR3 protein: CASSPSGGWETQYF
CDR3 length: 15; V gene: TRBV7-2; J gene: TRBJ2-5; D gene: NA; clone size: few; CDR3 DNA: TGTGCCAGCAGTCCGACAGGTCTCATTAAAGAGACCCAGTACTTC; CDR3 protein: CASSPTGLIKETQYF
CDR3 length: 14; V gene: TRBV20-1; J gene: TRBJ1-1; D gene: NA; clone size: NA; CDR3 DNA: TGCAGTGCCAGCCGGGGGACCATGAACACTGAAGCTTTCTTT; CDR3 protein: CSASRGTMNTEAFF
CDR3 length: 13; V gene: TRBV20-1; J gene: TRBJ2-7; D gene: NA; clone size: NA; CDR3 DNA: TGCAGTGCTCGCAGGGGTGGCACCTACGAGCAGTACTTC; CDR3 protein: CSARRGGTYEQYF
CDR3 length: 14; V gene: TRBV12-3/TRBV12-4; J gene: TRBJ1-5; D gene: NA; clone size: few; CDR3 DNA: TGTGCCAGCAGTTTGGGGGGGCGCAATCAGCCCCAGCATTTT; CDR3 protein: CASSLGGRNQPQHF
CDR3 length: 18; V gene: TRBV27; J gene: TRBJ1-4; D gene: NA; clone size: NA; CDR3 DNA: TGTGCCAGCAGTCTAACACATCGGAACAGAGCAACTAATGAAAAACTGTTTTTT; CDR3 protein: CASSLTHRNRATNEKLFF
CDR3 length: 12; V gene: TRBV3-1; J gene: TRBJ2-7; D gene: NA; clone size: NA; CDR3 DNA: TGTGCCAGCAGCCAAAACATCTACGAGCAGTACTTC; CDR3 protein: CASSQNIYEQYF
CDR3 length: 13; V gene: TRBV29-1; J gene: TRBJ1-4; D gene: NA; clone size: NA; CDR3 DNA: TGCAGCGTTGAGGCAGCAACTAATGAAAAACTGTTTTTT; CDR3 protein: CSVEAATNEKLFF
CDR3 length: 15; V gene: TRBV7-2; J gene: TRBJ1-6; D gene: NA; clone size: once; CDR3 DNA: TGTGCCAGCAGCTCACCCGACGGCTTCGCCCCACCCCTCCACTTT; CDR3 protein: CASSSPDGFAPPLHF
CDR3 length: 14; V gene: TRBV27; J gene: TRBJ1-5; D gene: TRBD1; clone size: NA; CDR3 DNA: TGTGCCAGCAGTTCGGGACAGGGGTTTCAGCCCCAGCATTTT; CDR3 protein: CASSSGQGFQPQHF
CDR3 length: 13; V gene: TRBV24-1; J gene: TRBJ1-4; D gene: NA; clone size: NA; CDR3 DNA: TGTGCCACCAGCCAGGACAGCGATGAAAAACTGTTTTTT; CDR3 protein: CATSQDSDEKLFF
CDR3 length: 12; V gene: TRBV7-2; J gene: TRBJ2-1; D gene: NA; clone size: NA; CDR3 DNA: TGTGCCAGCAGCCGTATAGAGAATGAGCAGTTCTTC; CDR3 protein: CASSRIENEQFF
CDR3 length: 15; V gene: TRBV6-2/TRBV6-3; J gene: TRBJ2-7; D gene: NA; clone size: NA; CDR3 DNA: TGTGCCAGCAGTCCCGTTGGGGGATCTCCCTACGAGCAGTACTTC; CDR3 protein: CASSPVGGSPYEQYF
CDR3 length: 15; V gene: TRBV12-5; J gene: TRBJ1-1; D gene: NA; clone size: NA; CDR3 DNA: TGTGCTAGTGGTTTCCCTCCTGGCCCCAACCCTGAAGCTTTCTTT; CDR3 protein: CASGFPPGPNPEAFF
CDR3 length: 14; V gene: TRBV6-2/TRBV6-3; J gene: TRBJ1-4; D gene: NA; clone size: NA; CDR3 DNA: TGTGCCAGCAGTGACCTAACAACTAATGAAAAACTGTTTTTT; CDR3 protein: CASSDLTTNEKLFF
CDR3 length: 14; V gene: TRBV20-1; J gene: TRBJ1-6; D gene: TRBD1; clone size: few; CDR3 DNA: TGCAGTGCTTCGGGACAGGGAGGTAATTCACCCCTCCACTTT; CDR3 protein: CSASGQGGNSPLHF
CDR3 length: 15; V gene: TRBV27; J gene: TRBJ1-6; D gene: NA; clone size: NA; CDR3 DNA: TGTGCCAGCAGTCTCGAGGGGCCCTATAATTCACCCCTCCACTTT; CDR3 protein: CASSLEGPYNSPLHF
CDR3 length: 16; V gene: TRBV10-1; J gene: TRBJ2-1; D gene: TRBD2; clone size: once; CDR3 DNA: TGCGCCAGCAGTGATCAAGGACTAGCGGGGGGCGAAGAGCAGTTCTTC; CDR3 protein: CASSDQGLAGGEEQFF
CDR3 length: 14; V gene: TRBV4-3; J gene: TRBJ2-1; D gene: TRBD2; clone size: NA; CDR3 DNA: TGCGCCAGCAGCCAAGATAGCGGGAGCAATGAGCAGTTCTTC; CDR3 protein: CASSQDSGSNEQFF
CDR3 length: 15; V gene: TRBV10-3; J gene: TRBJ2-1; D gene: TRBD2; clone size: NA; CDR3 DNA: TGTGCCATCAGTGAGGAAGGACTAGCGGCCAATGAGCAGTTCTTC; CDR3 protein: CAISEEGLAANEQFF
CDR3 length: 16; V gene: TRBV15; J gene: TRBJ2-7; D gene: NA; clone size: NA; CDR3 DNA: TGTGCCACCAGCAGAGATCGGGGTGGCACACGGGGCGAGCAGTACTTC; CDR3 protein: CATSRDRGGTRGEQYF
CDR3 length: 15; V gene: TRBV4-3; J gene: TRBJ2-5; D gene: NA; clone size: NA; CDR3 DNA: TGCGCCAGCAGCCGCCCTAAGTTTACATGGGAGACCCAGTACTTC; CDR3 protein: CASSRPKFTWETQYF
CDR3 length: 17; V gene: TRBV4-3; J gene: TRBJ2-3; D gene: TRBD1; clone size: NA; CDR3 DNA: TGCGCCAGCAGCCAAAAAGCCTTTGACAGGGGGACAGATACGCAGTATTTT; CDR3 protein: CASSQKAFDRGTDTQYF
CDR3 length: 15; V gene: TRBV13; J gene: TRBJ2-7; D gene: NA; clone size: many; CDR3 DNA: TGTGCCAGCAGCTTAGACGGCGGGGTAAGCTACGAGCAGTACTTC; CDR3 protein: CASSLDGGVSYEQYF
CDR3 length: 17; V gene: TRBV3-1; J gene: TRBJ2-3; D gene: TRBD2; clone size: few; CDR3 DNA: TGTGCCAGCAGCCGGCGGGGCACTAGCGGAAACACAGATACGCAGTATTTT; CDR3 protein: CASSRRGTSGNTDTQYF
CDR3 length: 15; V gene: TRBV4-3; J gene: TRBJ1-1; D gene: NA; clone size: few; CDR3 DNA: TGCGCCAGCAGCCAGAAGGGGACCGCGAACACTGAAGCTTTCTTT; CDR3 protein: CASSQKGTANTEAFF
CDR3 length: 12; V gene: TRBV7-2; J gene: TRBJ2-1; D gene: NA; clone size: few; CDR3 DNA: TGTGCCAGCAGCTTAGTTCCCCATGAGCAGTTCTTC; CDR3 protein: CASSLVPHEQFF
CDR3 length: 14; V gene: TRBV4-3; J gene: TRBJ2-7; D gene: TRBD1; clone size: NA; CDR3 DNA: TGCGCCAGCAGCCAAGTAGAGGGGGCGGGCGAGCAGTACTTC; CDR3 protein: CASSQVEGAGEQYF
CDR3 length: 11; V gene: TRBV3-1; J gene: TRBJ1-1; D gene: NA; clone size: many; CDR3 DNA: TGCGCCAGCAGCCAAGGAACTGAAGCTTTCTTT; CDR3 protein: CASSQGTEAFF
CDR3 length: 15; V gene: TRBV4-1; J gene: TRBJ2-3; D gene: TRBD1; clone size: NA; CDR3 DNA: TGCGCCAGCAGCCTTATGGGACAGGGGACAGATACGCAGTATTTT; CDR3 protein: CASSLMGQGTDTQYF
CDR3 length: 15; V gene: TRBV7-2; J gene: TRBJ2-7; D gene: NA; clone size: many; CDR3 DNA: TGTGCCAGCAGCTTACTAGGTAGCGGAACCTACGAGCAGTACTTC; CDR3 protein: CASSLLGSGTYEQYF
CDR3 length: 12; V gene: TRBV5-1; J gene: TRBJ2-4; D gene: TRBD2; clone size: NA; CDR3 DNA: TGCGCCAGCAGCTTCGGGGGGGGCATTCAGTACTTC; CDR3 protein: CASSFGGGIQYF
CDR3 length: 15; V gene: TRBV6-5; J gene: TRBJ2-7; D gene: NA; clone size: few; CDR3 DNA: TGTGCCAGCAGTTACTCGACGTACGGGACGTACGAGCAGTACTTC; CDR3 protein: CASSYSTYGTYEQYF
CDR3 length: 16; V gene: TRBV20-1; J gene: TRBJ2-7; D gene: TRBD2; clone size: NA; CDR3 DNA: TGCAGTGCTATAACCGGGACTAGCAGGTTCTCCTACGAGCAGTACTTC; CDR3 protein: CSAITGTSRFSYEQYF
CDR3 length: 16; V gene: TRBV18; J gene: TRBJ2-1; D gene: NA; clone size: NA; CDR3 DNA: TGTGCCAGCTCACCGATCGGGGGCAAGGGCTACAATGAGCAGTTCTTC; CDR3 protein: CASSPIGGKGYNEQFF
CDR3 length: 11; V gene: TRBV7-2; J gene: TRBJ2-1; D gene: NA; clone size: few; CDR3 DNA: TGTGCCAGCAGCTTAAATGAAATGGGGTTCTTC; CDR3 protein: CASSLNEMGFF